The 2 T cell receptor beta chains below come from one sample, sequenced in a study of blood T cell repertoires in COVID-19. Sequenced by immunoSEQ multiplex PCR; TCRdb stores in-frame clones only, minus some. The table lists 200,000 to 250,000 clones, just over 85% of them singletons. Sequencing was carried out using peripheral blood. These TCRs come from a man older than 75 with acute or convalescent COVID-19.

The V gene is TRBV18, the J gene TRBJ2-2; 10 bases are a match to TRBD2. V dropped 2 bases and J dropped 2; count of bases not matched to a gene: 11. The CDR3 covers 19 residues. Germline loops: CDR1 KGHSH, CDR2 LQKENI. The CDR3: CASSPEWTSGPLNTGELFF. The CDR3 DNA is TGTGCCAGCTCACCAGAATGGACTAGCGGCCCTCTAAACACCGGGGAGCTGTTTTTT.

This chain connects TRBV19 to TRBJ2-7; D is perhaps TRBD1 (8 bases). Trimming cost V 4 bases and J 7 bases, with 20 bases left between them. CDR1 LNHDA and CDR2 SQIVND come from the germline V gene (reference sequence). The CDR3 has 15 amino acids. CDR3 sequence (DNA): TGTGCCAGTAGTACCAGCGGGACAGGTTTCTTTGAGCAGTACTTC. As protein: CASSTSGTGFFEQYF.